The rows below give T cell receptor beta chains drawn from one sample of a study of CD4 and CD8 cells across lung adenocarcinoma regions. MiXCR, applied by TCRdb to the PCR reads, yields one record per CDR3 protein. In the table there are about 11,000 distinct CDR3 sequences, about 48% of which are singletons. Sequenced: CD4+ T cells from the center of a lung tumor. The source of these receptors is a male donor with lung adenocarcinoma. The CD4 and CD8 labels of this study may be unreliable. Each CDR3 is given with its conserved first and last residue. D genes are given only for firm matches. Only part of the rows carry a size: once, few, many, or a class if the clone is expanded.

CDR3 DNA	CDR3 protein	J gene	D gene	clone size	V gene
TGTGCCAGCATCGGACTAGCGGGAGGTGTAGGGCGCAATGAGCAGTTCTTC	CASIGLAGGVGRNEQFF	TRBJ2-1	TRBD2	NA	TRBV6-1
TGTGCCACCGAGCGTGACCCGCAAGATACCCAGTATTTT	CATERDPQDTQYF	TRBJ2-3	NA	NA	TRBV10-3
NA	CASSFGSGGRGYTF	TRBJ1-2	NA	NA	TRBV7-2
TGTGCCAGCAGTAAGACTTGGACAGGGTTGCTCTCTGGGGCCAACGTCCAGTATTTC	CASSKTWTGLLSGANVQYF	TRBJ2-6	TRBD1	once	TRBV6-1
TGTGCCAGCAGTTACGACAGGGCTCCCTATGGCTACACCTTC	CASSYDRAPYGYTF	TRBJ1-2	TRBD1	medium-sized	TRBV6-5
TGTGCCAGCAGTTATTTGGGGGCGCGGGATGGCTACACCTTC	CASSYLGARDGYTF	TRBJ1-2	NA	NA	TRBV6-5
TGTGCCAGGGGCTTAGAGAGTGTGGGAACCGATGAGCAGTTCTTC	CARGLESVGTDEQFF	TRBJ2-1	NA	NA	TRBV7-2
TGTGCCAGCAGTGATATAAGGCGGGTGAACACAGATACGCAGTATTTT	CASSDIRRVNTDTQYF	TRBJ2-3	NA	NA	TRBV6-1
TGTGCCAGCAGTGAAAGTAGCGGCCGCTCCTACGAGCAGTACTTC	CASSESSGRSYEQYF	TRBJ2-7	NA	NA	TRBV6-1
TGTGCGGGCCTCGTGGGCCGGGACCAAGACATTCAGTACTTC	CAGLVGRDQDIQYF	TRBJ2-4	NA	NA	TRBV7-2
TGTGCCAGCAGTTTAAACACTAACTATGGCTACACCTTC	CASSLNTNYGYTF	TRBJ1-2	NA	NA	TRBV27
TGTGCCAGCAGTGAACGACTAGCGGGAGCGTACGAGCAGTACTTC	CASSERLAGAYEQYF	TRBJ2-7	TRBD2	few	TRBV6-1
TGTGCCAGCAGGGGGGGAGACGCCTACAATGAGCAGTTCTTC	CASRGGDAYNEQFF	TRBJ2-1	NA	few	TRBV6-1
TGTGCCAGCAGCGAGTTTACCGGGACAGGGAGAGAGACCCAGTACTTC	CASSEFTGTGRETQYF	TRBJ2-5	TRBD1	few	TRBV12-3/TRBV12-4
TGTGCCATCAGGGAGGAAATCGCGGGGGGGTCTGGCACAGATACGCAGTACTTC	CAIREEIAGGSGTDTQYF	TRBJ2-7	TRBD2	once	TRBV10-3
TGTGCCAGCAGCCAAGATGGGATAGCGGCCTACAATGAGCAGTTCTTC	CASSQDGIAAYNEQFF	TRBJ2-1	NA	NA	TRBV3-1
TGCGCCAGCACCATGACAGGGTCTTTCACAGATACGCAGTATTTT	CASTMTGSFTDTQYF	TRBJ2-3	TRBD1	NA	TRBV23-1
TGTGCCAGCAGTTCCACCGGGGTAGCGGGGGGGCGACGCACAGATACCCAGTATTTC	CASSSTGVAGGRRTDTQYF	TRBJ2-3	TRBD2	NA	TRBV6-5
TGTGCCAGCAGCTTAACGAGGGACTCCTACAATGAGCAGTTCTTC	CASSLTRDSYNEQFF	TRBJ2-1	NA	NA	TRBV11-3
TGTGCCAGCAGCACCCAGCGGGGATCAGCCCAGCATTTT	CASSTQRGSAQHF	TRBJ1-5	NA	NA	TRBV11-1
TGTGCCAGGGGGTACGGGGGTTTGGGCACAGATACGCAGTATTTT	CARGYGGLGTDTQYF	TRBJ2-3	NA	NA	TRBV6-1
TGTGCCAGCAGTCAGGGGGCGAGCTCCTACGAGCAGTACTTC	CASSQGASSYEQYF	TRBJ2-7	TRBD1	medium-sized	TRBV6-5
TGCGCCAGCAGCTCCCGAACGCTTAGGACTAGCGGGGGGTGGAACACCGGGGAGCTGTTTTTT	CASSSRTLRTSGGWNTGELFF	TRBJ2-2	TRBD2	few	TRBV4-1
TGCAGTGCTAGAGATCGTGAGATTGATATGGGCATTCAGTACTTC	CSARDREIDMGIQYF	TRBJ2-4	NA	few	TRBV20-1